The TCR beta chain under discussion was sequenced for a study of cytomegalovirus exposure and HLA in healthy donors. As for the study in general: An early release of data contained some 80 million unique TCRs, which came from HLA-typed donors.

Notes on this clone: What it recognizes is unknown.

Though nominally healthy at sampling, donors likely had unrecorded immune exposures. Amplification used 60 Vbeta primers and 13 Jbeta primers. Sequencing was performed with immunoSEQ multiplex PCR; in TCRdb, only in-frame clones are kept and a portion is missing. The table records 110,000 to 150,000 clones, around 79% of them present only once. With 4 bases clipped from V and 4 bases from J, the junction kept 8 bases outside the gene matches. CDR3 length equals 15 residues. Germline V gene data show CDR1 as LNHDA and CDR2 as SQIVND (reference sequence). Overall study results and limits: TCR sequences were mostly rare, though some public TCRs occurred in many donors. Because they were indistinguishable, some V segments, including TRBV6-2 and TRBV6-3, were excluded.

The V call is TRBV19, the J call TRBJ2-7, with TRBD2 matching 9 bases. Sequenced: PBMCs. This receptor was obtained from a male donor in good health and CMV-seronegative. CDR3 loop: CASSNSREGKYEQYF. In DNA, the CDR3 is TGTGCCAGTAGTAACTCGCGGGAGGGTAAATACGAGCAGTACTTC.